The source of this T cell receptor (beta chain) is a study of PD-1 blockade in classical Hodgkin lymphoma (TCRdb year 2020). A note on the overall study: Nivolumab dosing was 3 mg/kg intravenously every 2 weeks, continuing until either disease progression or unacceptable toxicity. The study used TCR beta sequencing and CyTOF to define a peripheral blood immune signature of response to PD-1 blockade in classical Hodgkin lymphoma.

The Qiagen DNeasy kit was used to extract genomic DNA from unsorted PBMCs and from the negatively selected CD4+ and CD8+ fractions. TCR beta CDR3 regions were amplified by immunoSEQ multiplex PCR using primers annealing to V and J segments. A synthetic immune receptor repertoire was used to minimize amplification bias, and remaining bias was computationally removed after sequencing. The source study handled its data this way. Custom Python scripts were used to quantify repertoire diversity as the Shannon entropy index. Unsorted, CD4+ and CD8+ repertoires were analyzed separately, except in combined analyses where CD4+ and CD8+ sequences were merged in silico. Clonal expansion was defined as at least a 2-fold frequency increase after treatment relative to C1D1, with a pseudocount of 0.5 for undetected baseline clones. Clones with 0 or 1 copy at C1D1 were defined as singleton clones, while clones with 2 or more copies were defined as non-singleton clones. Clones expanded in unsorted samples were labelled as CD4+, CD8+ or unknown by matching protein sequences in sorted samples from the same patient. Wilcoxon tests on paired samples were used to test changes in diversity from C1D1 to C4D1. TCRdb carries this immuneACCESS record with in-frame sequences only. Its versions omit some clonotypes, under half of them owing to an unresolved V gene in the studies checked, with the rest unexplained. The V and J calls and clone size were taken over from that table, and D and trimming were inferred from the DNA. A total of tens of thousands of clones appear in this sample, around 65% of them only once. Jointly, the top ten make up 5.8% of the sample.

General findings and caveats noted by the study authors: Newly diagnosed patients were reported to have lower baseline TCR diversity than healthy donors, and relapsed/refractory patients were reported to have lower baseline TCR diversity still. Patients starting nivolumab less than 1 year after ASCT had lower diversity and were excluded from later analyses to avoid confounding by immune reconstitution. Baseline diversity similar to that of newly diagnosed patients was observed in trial patients achieving complete response, whereas significantly lower diversity was observed in partial responders and progressors. By C4D1, a significant rise was seen in CD4+ TCR diversity but not in CD8+ TCR diversity (p=0.0027 vs p=0.16), and the rise was most apparent among complete responders (p=0.02). The study covered only a single clinical trial cohort, and the causes of the repertoire differences, possibly disease activity or prior therapy, were still not defined.

In the case of this clone: Which antigen it targets is not known. Base qualities are not recorded, but no much larger clone differs from it by a single base.

Explained via the paper, the time point label denotes: cycle 1 day 1 (C1D1), immediately before nivolumab initiation. All trial patients had relapsed after autologous stem cell transplantation, with cohorts A, B and C differing in prior brentuximab vedotin exposure. The trial cohort was composed of 56 patients with relapsed/refractory classical Hodgkin lymphoma, for whom complete response, partial response or progressive disease was recorded as best overall response. Single-agent nivolumab was administered to trial patients in the multi-cohort phase II CheckMate 205 trial. Best overall response was determined by an independent review committee according to the 2007 International Working Group response criteria. Trial PBMCs were collected immediately before nivolumab initiation (C1D1) and during therapy at cycle 2 day 1 and cycle 4 day 1. Peripheral blood was collected in 8 mL Vacutainer Cell Preparation Tubes, from which PBMCs were isolated by centrifugation and then cryopreserved.

This sample comprised peripheral blood mononuclear cells (PBMCs), obtained at baseline. The TCR sequence derives from a human donor with classical Hodgkin lymphoma.

This receptor carries the CDR3 CASSEVGKKTADTQYF. The sequenced DNA is TGTGCCAGCAGTGAGGTCGGCAAGAAGACAGCGGATACGCAGTATTTT. This chain joins TRBV25-1 to TRBJ2-3; a weak D assignment points to TRBD1 (5 bases agree). Trimming takes 3 bases from V and 6 bases from J, and the germline ends sit 19 bases apart. From its cysteine to its phenylalanine, the CDR3 spans 16 amino acids. Just CDR3 DNA is preserved here, 48 bases in frame from base 1. For CDR1 and CDR2, the germline V gene lists MGHDK and SYGVNS.